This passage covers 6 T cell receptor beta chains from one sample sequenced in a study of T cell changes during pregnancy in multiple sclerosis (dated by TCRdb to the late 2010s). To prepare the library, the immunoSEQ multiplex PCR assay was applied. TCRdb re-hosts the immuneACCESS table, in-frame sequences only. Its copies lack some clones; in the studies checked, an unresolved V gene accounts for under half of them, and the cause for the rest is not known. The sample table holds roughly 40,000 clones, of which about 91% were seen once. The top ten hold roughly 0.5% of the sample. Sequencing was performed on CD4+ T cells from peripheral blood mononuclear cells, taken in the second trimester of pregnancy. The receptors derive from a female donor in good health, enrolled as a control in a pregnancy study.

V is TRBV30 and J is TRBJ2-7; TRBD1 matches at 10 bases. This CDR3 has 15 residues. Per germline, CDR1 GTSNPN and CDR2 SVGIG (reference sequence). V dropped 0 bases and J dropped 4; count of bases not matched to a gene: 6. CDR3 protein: CAWSVGGTGEYEQYF. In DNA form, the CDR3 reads TGTGCCTGGAGTGTCGGCGGGACAGGGGAATACGAGCAGTACTTC.

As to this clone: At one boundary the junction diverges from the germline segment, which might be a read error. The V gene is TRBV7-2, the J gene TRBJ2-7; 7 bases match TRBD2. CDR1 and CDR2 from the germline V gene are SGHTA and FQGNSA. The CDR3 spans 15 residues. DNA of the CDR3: TGTGCCAGCAGCTTACCCTGGGGCGGGGGACCTACCTGGGACTTC. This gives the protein CASSLPWGGGPTWDF.

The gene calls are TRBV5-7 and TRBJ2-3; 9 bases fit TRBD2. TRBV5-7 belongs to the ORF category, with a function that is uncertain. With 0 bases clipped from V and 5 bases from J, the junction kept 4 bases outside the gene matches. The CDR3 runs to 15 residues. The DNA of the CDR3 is TGTGCCAGCAGCTTGGCAGCGGGGGGTATAGATACGCAGTATTTT. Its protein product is CASSLAAGGIDTQYF.

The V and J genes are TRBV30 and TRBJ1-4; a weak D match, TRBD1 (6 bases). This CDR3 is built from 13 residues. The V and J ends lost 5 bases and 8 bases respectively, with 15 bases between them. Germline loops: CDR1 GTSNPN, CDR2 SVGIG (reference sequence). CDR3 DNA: TGTGCCTGGTCGACAGGCGCATACGAAAAACTGTTTTTT. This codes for CAWSTGAYEKLFF.

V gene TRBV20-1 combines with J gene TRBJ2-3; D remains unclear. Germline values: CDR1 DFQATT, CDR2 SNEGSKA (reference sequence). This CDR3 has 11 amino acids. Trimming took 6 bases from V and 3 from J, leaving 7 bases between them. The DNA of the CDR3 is TGCAGTGCCCCCCGGACAGATACGCAGTATTTT. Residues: CSAPRTDTQYF.

CDR3 protein: CASTPSGLSYNEQFF. DNA of the CDR3: TGTGCCAGTACCCCTAGCGGGCTCTCCTACAATGAGCAGTTCTTC. This rearrangement joins TRBV9 to TRBJ2-1; 8 positions match TRBD2. J lost 0 bases, V lost 8 bases, and 7 bases had no gene match. CDR1 and CDR2 from the germline V gene are SGDLS and YYNGEE. The CDR3 has 15 residues.